This TCR beta chain was observed in a study of cytomegalovirus exposure and HLA in healthy donors. Study-level results: The authors judged a highly shared variant cluster likely a sequencing artifact. A later analysis appeared to link common viral pathogens to several of the most significant clusters. A classifier reportedly called cytomegalovirus status with high sensitivity and specificity.

V trimming: 2 bases; J trimming: 6 bases; junction bases outside the gene matches: 9. CDR3 length equals 15 residues. Germline V CDR1 and CDR2: SGHNT, YYREEE (reference sequence). The PCR made use of 60 Vbeta and 13 Jbeta primers. Study processing details: Later reanalysis found approximately 80 million unique TCR beta chains, roughly 10 million of them shared. Data came from immunoSEQ multiplex PCR; TCRdb stores just in-frame clones and leaves some out. That table gives V, J and clone size, and the DNA gave D and trimming. Recorded here are roughly 54,000 clones; the top ten clones represent more than 10%. Points on this clone: Its target is unknown.

The sequence came from a woman in her 30s in good health and CMV-seropositive. The sample consisted of PBMCs. The chain employs TRBV5-4 and TRBJ2-7; TRBD2 agrees at 9 bases. The CDR3, as DNA: TGTGCCAGCAGCTTAGCGGGAGGATCCGTACGCGAGCAGTACTTC. It specifies CASSLAGGSVREQYF.